This T cell receptor beta chain was recovered during a study of blood T cell repertoires in COVID-19. Overall study context: Acute and convalescent COVID-19 specimens originated in the United States, Italy and Spain. The cDNA or gDNA used as material had been derived from T cells, B-cell-depleted T cells, or PBMCs.

CDR3 size: 14 residues. The junction had 3 bases not matched to a gene; V was cut back by 5 bases and J by 3 bases. The germline V gene has CDR1 SGHVS and CDR2 FQNEAQ. TCRdb keeps only in-frame clones here, not all; method: immunoSEQ multiplex PCR. The sample records approximately 500,000 clones, approximately 83% being singletons. The chain combines TRBV7-8 with TRBJ2-7, with TRBD2 matching over 11 bases. Sequenced input: peripheral blood. The receptor was isolated from a human donor in a cohort sampled during active COVID-19. CDR3 coding DNA: TGTGCCAGCAGCCCCGGGACTAGCGGCTACGAGCAGTACTTC. The encoded protein is CASSPGTSGYEQYF.